These T cell receptor beta chains were read from a single sample in a study of cytomegalovirus exposure and HLA in healthy donors. The table came from immunoSEQ multiplex PCR; TCRdb's copy has only in-frame clones and leaves some out. Here the sample spans roughly 120,000 clones, 67% being singletons. Sequenced sample: PBMCs. All receptors come from a man aged 18 to 30 in good health and CMV-seropositive. Both conserved end residues are part of each CDR3. A D gene is named only where the DNA matches it firmly. Expanded clones get a size class; other rows say once, few or many, or leave the size out.

D	size	V	J	length	CDR3	DNA
TRBD1	.	TRBV5-1	TRBJ2-7	15	CASSLAGQGFYEQYF	TGCGCCAGCAGCTTGGCCGGACAGGGCTTTTACGAGCAGTACTTC
TRBD2	.	TRBV7-9	TRBJ2-7	15	CASSSGTSYSYEQYF	TGTGCCAGCAGCTCCGGGACTAGCTACTCCTACGAGCAGTACTTC
.	.	TRBV10-3	TRBJ2-3	14	CAINEEVVTDTQYF	TGTGCCATCAATGAGGAGGTAGTCACAGATACGCAGTATTTT
.	once	TRBV11-2	TRBJ1-1	15	CASSLGPGMNTEAFF	TGTGCCAGCAGCTTAGGGCCAGGAATGAACACTGAAGCTTTCTTT
.	.	TRBV12-2	TRBJ2-2	19	CASRLWSSGGAGNTGELFF	TGTGCAAGTCGCTTATGGTCCAGCGGGGGGGCCGGGAACACCGGGGAGCTGTTTTTT
TRBD2	.	TRBV5-1	TRBJ2-5	16	CASSLGLAGGRETQYF	TGCGCCAGCAGCTTGGGACTAGCGGGGGGTCGGGAGACCCAGTACTTC
TRBD2	.	TRBV5-1	TRBJ2-1	14	CASSLESRGGLIFF	TGCGCCAGCAGCTTGGAGTCGCGGGGGGGCCTCATCTTCTTC
TRBD2	.	TRBV7-3	TRBJ2-1	16	CASSLSASGGVNEQFF	TGTGCCAGCAGCTTAAGTGCTAGCGGGGGGGTGAATGAGCAGTTCTTC
TRBD1	.	TRBV5-1	TRBJ2-2	14	CASSTGQGSGELFF	TGCGCCAGCAGCACCGGACAGGGGAGCGGGGAGCTGTTTTTT
.	.	TRBV18	TRBJ2-2	14	CASSHRDISGELFF	TGTGCCAGCTCACACCGGGACATCTCCGGGGAGCTGTTTTTT
.	.	TRBV30	TRBJ2-7	14	CAWSDFPSSYEQYF	TGTGCCTGGAGTGATTTCCCGAGCTCCTACGAGCAGTACTTC
TRBD1	few	TRBV6-6	TRBJ2-7	12	CASQGVGENQYF	TGTGCCAGCCAGGGGGTAGGGGAGAATCAGTACTTC
TRBD2	.	TRBV2	TRBJ2-5	16	CASSARGGARAETQYF	TGTGCCAGCAGTGCTCGGGGGGGGGCGAGAGCAGAGACCCAGTACTTC
.	.	TRBV27	TRBJ1-1	14	CASSPRDANTEAFF	TGTGCCAGCAGTCCGCGGGACGCTAACACTGAAGCTTTCTTT
.	.	TRBV2	TRBJ1-3	15	CASSEVPRSGNTIYF	TGTGCCAGCAGTGAGGTTCCGCGCTCTGGAAACACCATATATTTT
TRBD1	.	TRBV6-5	TRBJ1-2	15	CASSSGTGRRYGYTF	TGTGCCAGCAGTTCAGGGACAGGGAGGCGCTATGGCTACACCTTC
.	.	TRBV30	TRBJ2-5	13	CAWSRTAQETQYF	TGTGCCTGGAGTCGGACAGCCCAAGAGACCCAGTACTTC
TRBD1	.	TRBV2	TRBJ2-2	14	CASSPGGPAGELFF	TGTGCCAGCAGCCCAGGGGGTCCGGCCGGGGAGCTGTTTTTT
TRBD1	.	TRBV6-5	TRBJ2-1	16	CASSFSGPGGYNEQFF	TGTGCCAGCAGTTTTTCGGGCCCAGGGGGTTACAATGAGCAGTTCTTC
TRBD1	.	TRBV7-9	TRBJ2-5	16	CASSKRERTGQETQYF	TGTGCCAGCAGCAAGAGGGAACGGACAGGGCAAGAGACCCAGTACTTC
.	.	TRBV7-9	TRBJ1-1	13	CASSPRGNTEAFF	TGTGCCAGCAGCCCCAGGGGAAACACTGAAGCTTTCTTT
TRBD2	.	TRBV6-6	TRBJ2-3	14	CASSWLAGLGTQYF	TGTGCCAGCAGCTGGCTAGCGGGGCTGGGTACGCAGTATTTT
TRBD2	.	TRBV28	TRBJ2-1	15	CASSPSGVHSNEQFF	TGTGCCAGCAGCCCTAGCGGGGTTCATAGTAATGAGCAGTTCTTC
.	.	TRBV7-9	TRBJ1-3	15	CASSLTGQTGNTIYF	TGTGCCAGCAGCCTGACCGGACAGACTGGAAACACCATATATTTT
.	once	TRBV13	TRBJ2-3	15	CASSLPDSSTDTQYF	TGTGCCAGCAGCTTACCTGACTCGTCCACAGATACGCAGTATTTT
TRBD1	.	TRBV6-1	TRBJ1-5	15	CASRTRGNRNQPQHF	TGTGCCAGCAGGACCAGGGGGAATCGCAATCAGCCCCAGCATTTT
TRBD2	.	TRBV2	TRBJ2-2	15	CASTRTSVNTGELFF	TGTGCCAGCACCAGGACTAGCGTGAACACCGGGGAGCTGTTTTTT
TRBD1	.	TRBV19	TRBJ2-2	15	CASSKRDRNTGELFF	TGTGCCAGTAGTAAGAGGGACAGGAACACCGGGGAGCTGTTTTTT
TRBD1	.	TRBV6-5	TRBJ2-1	14	CASRVRDRYNEQFF	TGTGCCAGCAGGGTACGGGACAGATACAATGAGCAGTTCTTC
TRBD1	.	TRBV27	TRBJ1-4	15	CASTRTGQGREKLFF	TGTGCCAGCACACGAACGGGACAGGGGCGAGAAAAACTGTTTTTT
.	.	TRBV29-1	TRBJ1-1	13	CSVRRGMNTEAFF	TGCAGCGTTCGTCGCGGCATGAACACTGAAGCTTTCTTT
.	few	TRBV28	TRBJ1-5	16	CASSLYGEGSGQPQHF	TGTGCCAGCAGTTTATATGGGGAGGGCAGCGGGCAGCCCCAGCATTTT
TRBD2	.	TRBV19	TRBJ2-1	16	CASKTTSGASYNEQFF	TGTGCCAGTAAAACTACTAGCGGGGCCTCCTACAATGAGCAGTTCTTC
TRBD1	few	TRBV5-1	TRBJ1-6	15	CASSHGTGPNSPLHF	TGCGCCAGCAGCCACGGGACAGGGCCCAATTCACCCCTCCACTTT
.	.	TRBV6-1	TRBJ2-3	14	CASIFGRTPDTQYF	TGTGCCAGCATTTTTGGCAGAACCCCAGATACGCAGTATTTT